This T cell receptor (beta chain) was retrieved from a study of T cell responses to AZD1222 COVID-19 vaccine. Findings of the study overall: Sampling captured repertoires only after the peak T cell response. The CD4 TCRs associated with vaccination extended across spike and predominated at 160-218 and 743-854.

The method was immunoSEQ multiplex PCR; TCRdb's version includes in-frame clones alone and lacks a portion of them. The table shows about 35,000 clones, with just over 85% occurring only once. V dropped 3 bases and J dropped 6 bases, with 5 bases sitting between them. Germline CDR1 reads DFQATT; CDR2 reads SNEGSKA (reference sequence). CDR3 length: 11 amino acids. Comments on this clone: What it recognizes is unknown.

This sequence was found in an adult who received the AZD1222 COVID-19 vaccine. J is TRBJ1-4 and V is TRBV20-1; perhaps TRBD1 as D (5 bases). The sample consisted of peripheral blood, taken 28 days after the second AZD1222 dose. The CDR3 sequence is CSARGHEKLFF. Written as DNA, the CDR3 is TGCAGTGCTAGGGGGCATGAAAAACTGTTTTTT.